The 18 T cell receptor beta chains given below trace back to one sample, sequenced in a study of blood T cell repertoires in COVID-19. Data came from immunoSEQ multiplex PCR; TCRdb stores just in-frame clones and leaves some out. Among 75,000 or so clones listed, around four fifths were seen once. The sample comprised peripheral blood. All receptors derive from a woman at least 80 years old with acute or convalescent COVID-19.

The chain is built from TRBV5-1 and TRBJ2-7; 12 bases are a match to TRBD2. The ends lost 7 bases at V and 7 bases at J; junction bases unmatched: 24. CDR3 length: 19 amino acids. Germline CDR1 SGHRS, CDR2 YFSETQ. The CDR3 region is CASQASSGGAESSFLEQYF. The DNA for the CDR3 is TGCGCCAGCCAGGCCTCTAGCGGGGGGGCCGAGTCGTCTTTTCTAGAGCAGTACTTC.

In DNA, the CDR3 is TGCAGCGTTGAAAGGTCTTTAGCCAGGGTTGGCTATGGCTACACCTTC. This gives the protein CSVERSLARVGYGYTF. The gene calls are TRBV29-1 and TRBJ1-2; D might be TRBD1 (5 bases). The CDR3 consists of 16 residues. CDR1 is SQVTM and CDR2 is ANQGSEA in the germline V gene. V lost 2 bases and J 4 bases, leaving 20 bases between the germline ends.

This clone occurred once. J is TRBJ2-2 and V is TRBV5-4; TRBD2 is a possible D gene (5 bases). The CDR3 consists of 13 residues. Germline loops: CDR1 SGHNT, CDR2 YYREEE (reference sequence). Trimming cost V 1 base and J 6 bases, with 7 bases left between them. The CDR3 DNA reads TGTGCCAGCAGCTTGCGGGGATCCGGGGAGCTGTTTTTT. Residues: CASSLRGSGELFF.

The DNA for the CDR3 is TGTGCCTGGGGTCGGACTAGCGGGATAAGCGAGCAGTACTTC. This translates into CAWGRTSGISEQYF. The gene calls are TRBV30 and TRBJ2-7, with TRBD2 identical over 12 bases. The trim removed 5 bases at V and 6 bases at J, leaving 8 bases unmatched. Germline V gene lookup returns CDR1 GTSNPN and CDR2 SVGIG (reference sequence). The CDR3 length is 14 residues.

The chain combines TRBV3-1 (or the pseudogene TRBV3-2) with TRBJ1-5, with 9 bases aligning to TRBD1. The ends lost 4 bases at V and 6 bases at J; junction bases unmatched: 7. Germline V gives CDR1 LGHDT, CDR2 YNNKEL (reference sequence). There are 15 residues in the CDR3. The CDR3 here is CASSRGQGGGQPQHF. In DNA, the CDR3 is TGTGCCAGCAGCCGGGGACAGGGTGGCGGTCAGCCCCAGCATTTT.

The V gene is TRBV7-8, the J gene TRBJ2-1; unclear D gene. The V gene lost 4 bases and the J gene lost 0 bases, with 13 bases spanning the gap. The CDR3 has 16 amino acids. In germline, CDR1 is SGHVS, CDR2 FQNEAQ. CDR3 loop: CASSSPGRFSYNEQFF. DNA for the CDR3: TGTGCCAGCAGCTCCCCCGGCAGGTTCTCCTACAATGAGCAGTTCTTC.

The chain recombines TRBV11-3 with TRBJ1-3; TRBD1 might be the D (5 bases). V dropped 10 bases and J dropped 0 bases, with 10 bases sitting between them. Germline V gene sequence: CDR1 SGHNT, CDR2 YENEEA. The CDR3 totals 13 residues. For the CDR3, the DNA is TGTGCCACCTCGACAGTCTCTGGAAACACCATATATTTT. Its translation: CATSTVSGNTIYF. Supplemented by reference TRBV11-3 and TRBJ1-3, the full variable domain reads EAGVVQSPRYKIIEKKQPVAFWCNPISGHNTLYWYLQNLGQGPELLIRYENEEAVDDSQLPKDRFSAERLKGVDSTLKIQPAELGDSAVYLCATSTVSGNTIYFGEGSWLTVV.

The chain links TRBV5-5 to TRBJ2-3; 8 positions agree with TRBD1. The CDR3 is 17 amino acids. Looked up from germline, CDR1 is SGHKS and CDR2 is YYEKEE (reference sequence). J gave up 3 bases and V 1 base, and 10 bases lay outside the gene matches. The CDR3 is CASSLLPTGAGTDTQYF. The CDR3 DNA follows: TGTGCCAGCAGCTTGCTCCCGACAGGGGCTGGAACAGATACGCAGTATTTT.

The rearrangement links TRBV27 to TRBJ1-2; a weak D match, TRBD1 (6 bases). The CDR3 runs to 13 residues. Trimming removed 5 bases from V and 7 bases from J, with 14 bases in between. CDR1 is MNHEY, CDR2 SMNVEV, per germline (reference sequence). CDR3 in amino acids: CASSLDSSGGYTF. The DNA of the CDR3 is TGTGCCAGCAGTCTGGACAGTTCGGGTGGCTACACCTTC.

J is TRBJ1-1 and V is TRBV6-1; tentatively, D is TRBD1 (6 bases). Germline V CDR1 and CDR2: MNHNS, SASEGT. The CDR3 totals 13 residues. V lost 3 bases to trimming and J lost 5 bases, with 10 bases between them. CDR3 bases: TGTGCCAGCAGTGACAGGGGTGGAACTGAAGCTTTCTTT. This translates into CASSDRGGTEAFF.

The rearrangement uses TRBV6-5 and TRBJ1-5; possibly TRBD1 for D (6 bases). This CDR3 spans 12 amino acids. Germline assignment: CDR1 MNHEY and CDR2 SVGAGI. V lost 8 bases to trimming and J lost 4 bases, with 9 bases between them. CDR3 protein: CASGQWNQPQHF. The CDR3, as DNA: TGTGCCAGCGGACAGTGGAATCAGCCCCAGCATTTT.

V is TRBV7-9 and J is TRBJ1-5; TRBD1 matches at 11 bases. Losses at the gene ends were 0 bases for V and 4 bases for J; bases not matched to a gene: 11. Germline CDR1 and CDR2: SEHNR and FQNEAQ (reference sequence). The CDR3 sequence is 19 residues long. The CDR3 bases are TGTGCCAGCAGCTTAGCGATTCCGGGACAGGGGGTGAGAAATCAGCCCCAGCATTTT. This translates into CASSLAIPGQGVRNQPQHF.

The rearrangement links TRBV5-1 to TRBJ1-1; 9 positions agree with TRBD1. The CDR3 has 19 residues. Germline CDR1 is SGHRS and CDR2 is YFSETQ. The V gene end was trimmed by 3 bases and the J gene end by 5 bases; junction bases not matched to a gene: 20. The CDR3, as DNA: TGCGCCAGCAGCTGGGGACAGGGTGGATCCGGTAGGCAACATACTGAAGCTTTCTTT. The encoded protein is CASSWGQGGSGRQHTEAFF.

The V gene is TRBV5-1, the J gene TRBJ2-3; tentative D call: TRBD1 (5 bases). The V and J ends lost 0 bases and 3 bases respectively, with 11 bases between them. The germline V gene encodes CDR1 SGHRS and CDR2 YFSETQ. CDR3 length equals 15 residues. The CDR3 DNA reads as TGCGCCAGCAGCTTGGGACAGAGAGTAACAGATACGCAGTATTTT. As protein: CASSLGQRVTDTQYF. Using reference TRBV5-1 and TRBJ2-3 for the parts outside the CDR3, the full variable domain is KAGVTQTPRYLIKTRGQQVTLSCSPISGHRSVSWYQQTPGQGLQFLFEYFSETQRNKGNFPGRFSGRQFSNSRSEMNVSTLELGDSALYLCASSLGQRVTDTQYFGPGTRLTVL.

This clone has a single count. J is TRBJ2-2 and V is TRBV18; D might be TRBD1 (5 bases). CDR1 is KGHSH and CDR2 is LQKENI in the germline V gene. This CDR3 has 16 residues. V lost 3 bases, J lost 7 bases, and 18 bases lay in between. The CDR3 DNA is TGTGCCAGCTCACCTTCAGGGAAGGTCTCAAGCGGGGAGCTGTTTTTT. As protein: CASSPSGKVSSGELFF.

This chain uses TRBV5-1 with TRBJ2-1; 10 nucleotides agree with TRBD2. V was pared by 6 bases and J by 8 bases, with 8 bases of the junction left unmatched. CDR1 and CDR2 (germline): SGHRS, YFSETQ. There are 14 residues in the CDR3. The chain's CDR3 is CASTALAGGHEQFF. In nucleotides, the CDR3 is TGCGCCAGCACGGCGTTAGCGGGGGGACATGAGCAGTTCTTC.

The genes are TRBV29-1 and TRBJ1-2; 8 positions match TRBD1. CDR1 SQVTM and CDR2 ANQGSEA come from the germline V gene. The trim removed 6 bases at V and 4 bases at J, leaving 13 bases unmatched. The CDR3 loop spans 15 amino acids. In DNA form, the CDR3 reads TGCAGCGTGATGCCTCGGACAGGGAATCCCTATGGCTACACCTTC. This sequence encodes CSVMPRTGNPYGYTF. The full variable domain, rest sourced from reference TRBV29-1 and TRBJ1-2, is SAVISQKPSRDICQRGTSLTIQCQVDSQVTMMFWYRQQPGQSLTLIATANQGSEATYESGFVIDKFPISRPNLTFSTLTVSNMSPEDSSIYLCSVMPRTGNPYGYTFGSGTRLTVV.

This clone appeared once. This chain connects TRBV7-9 to TRBJ2-4, with D tentatively TRBD2 (5 bases). Germline V gene data show CDR1 as SEHNR and CDR2 as FQNEAQ (reference sequence). The CDR3 is 13 amino acids. Trimming removed 5 bases at V and 6 bases at J, with 11 bases between. The CDR3: CASSPSGSNIQYF. CDR3 DNA sequence: TGTGCCAGCAGCCCCAGCGGATCAAACATTCAGTACTTC.